This entry is about one T cell receptor (beta chain). This sample stems from a study of blood T cell repertoires in COVID-19. Assay used: immunoSEQ multiplex PCR; TCRdb lists only in-frame clones, some missing. The sample comprises approximately 200,000 clones, less than 90% of which are singletons, and 0.95% to 1.3% rests with the top ten. The CDR3 spans 15 residues. Germline loops: CDR1 MDHEN, CDR2 SYDVKM. Trimming pared 5 bases from V and 11 bases from J, leaving 24 bases between. The receptor was derived from a man in his thirties or forties with acute or convalescent COVID-19. Specimen: peripheral blood. V usage is TRBV28 and J usage is TRBJ1-1; no firm D call. This CDR3 reads CASSVQPRSIPLAFF. The CDR3 DNA is TGTGCCAGCAGTGTACAGCCCAGAAGTATCCCTTTGGCTTTCTTT.